Shown below are 8 T cell receptor beta chains from a single sample sequenced in a study of blood T cell repertoires in COVID-19. Only in-frame clones appear in the TCRdb table, and some are missing; sequencing was by immunoSEQ multiplex PCR. The sample lists around 300,000 clones; about 87% were seen once. Sequencing was carried out using peripheral blood. All receptors derive from a woman aged 25 to 45 with COVID-19, enrolled during active disease.

V and J are TRBV19 and TRBJ1-1, with 10 bases fitting TRBD1. Germline lookup yields CDR1 LNHDA and CDR2 SQIVND (reference sequence). The CDR3 extends over 16 amino acids. J lost 6 bases, V lost 8 bases, and 15 bases had no gene match. The CDR3, as DNA: TGTGCCAGTCTACCGGGACAGGGGAAGGTATGGGCTGAAGCTTTCTTT. Residues: CASLPGQGKVWAEAFF.

The chain joins TRBV15 to TRBJ1-2; D possibly corresponds to TRBD1 (5 bases). Germline-derived CDR1 and CDR2 are LNHNV and YYDKDF (reference sequence). V dropped 4 bases and J dropped 5 bases, with 20 bases sitting between them. The CDR3 is 16 amino acids. In DNA form, the CDR3 reads TGTGCCACCAGCACCGGACCGGGGGAGGATATTTATGGCTACACCTTC. Its translation: CATSTGPGEDIYGYTF.

The V call is TRBV7-3, the J call TRBJ1-3; D unclear. Per germline, CDR1 SGHTA and CDR2 FQGTGA. V lost 5 bases and J lost 0, with 8 bases in between. The CDR3 contains 14 residues. The CDR3 protein is CASSEGTSGNTIYF. CDR3 DNA: TGTGCCAGCAGCGAGGGCACCTCTGGAAACACCATATATTTT.

The chain links TRBV7-8 to TRBJ1-1, with D uncertain. Germline V lookup: CDR1 SGHVS, CDR2 FQNEAQ. The V gene lost 4 bases and the J gene lost 2 bases, with 17 bases spanning the gap. This CDR3 contains 16 residues. The CDR3 DNA reads as TGTGCCAGCAGCTACCCCCCCGGCGGAAGAAACACTGAAGCTTTCTTT. It yields the protein CASSYPPGGRNTEAFF.

The rearrangement joins TRBV2 to TRBJ1-2, with D possibly being TRBD1 (5 bases). The CDR3 is 13 amino acids. Germline CDR1 is SNHLY and CDR2 is FYNNEI. Trimming took off 5 bases at V and 7 bases at J, with 14 bases between the two ends. CDR3 DNA: TGTGCCAGCAGTACGGGGGACTCCCTTGGCTACACCTTC. As protein: CASSTGDSLGYTF.

The gene calls are TRBV27 and TRBJ1-1; D might be TRBD1 (6 bases). Germline-derived CDR1 and CDR2 are MNHEY and SMNVEV (reference sequence). The CDR3 spans 13 residues. Trimming left V 6 bases short and J 0 bases short, with 8 bases between. Written as DNA, the CDR3 is TGTGCCAGCAGACGGACAGTGAACACTGAAGCTTTCTTT. This gives the protein CASRRTVNTEAFF.

This chain uses TRBV2 with TRBJ1-5; D not resolved. V shed 4 bases and J shed 7 bases, with 17 bases lying between them. This CDR3 has 15 residues. Germline V gene data show CDR1 as SNHLY and CDR2 as FYNNEI. The CDR3, as DNA: TGTGCCAGCAGTGGGGCGGGAGCTCTGGGGCAGCCCCAGCATTTT. Translation gives CASSGAGALGQPQHF. The full variable domain, its missing parts supplied by reference TRBV2 and TRBJ1-5, is EPEVTQTPSHQVTQMGQEVILRCVPISNHLYFYWYRQILGQKVEFLVSFYNNEISEKSEIFDDQFSVERPDGSNFTLKIRSTKLEDSAMYFCASSGAGALGQPQHFGDGTRLSIL.

This chain connects TRBV9 to TRBJ2-7, with 8 nucleotides matching TRBD1. V was clipped by 3 bases and J by 0 bases; unmatched bases: 2. This CDR3 comprises 14 residues. The germline V gene encodes CDR1 SGDLS and CDR2 YYNGEE. This CDR3 is CASSGQGSSYEQYF. Written as DNA, the CDR3 is TGTGCCAGCAGCGGACAGGGGAGCTCCTACGAGCAGTACTTC.